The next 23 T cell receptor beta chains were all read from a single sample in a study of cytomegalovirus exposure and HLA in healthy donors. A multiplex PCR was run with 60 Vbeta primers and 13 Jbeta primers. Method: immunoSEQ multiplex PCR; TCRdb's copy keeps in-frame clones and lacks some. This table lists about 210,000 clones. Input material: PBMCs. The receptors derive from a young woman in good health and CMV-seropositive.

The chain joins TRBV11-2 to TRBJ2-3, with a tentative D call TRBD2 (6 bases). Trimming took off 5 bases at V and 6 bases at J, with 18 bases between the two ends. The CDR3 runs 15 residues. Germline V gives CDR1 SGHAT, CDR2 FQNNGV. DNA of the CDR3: TGTGCCAGCAGCGAGCTAGCGTTGGGAAGGGATACGCAGTATTTT. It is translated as CASSELALGRDTQYF. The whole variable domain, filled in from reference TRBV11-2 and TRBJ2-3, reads EAGVAQSPRYKIIEKRQSVAFWCNPISGHATLYWYQQILGQGPKLLIQFQNNGVVDDSQLPKDRFSAERLKGVDSTLKIQPAKLEDSAVYLCASSELALGRDTQYFGPGTRLTVL.

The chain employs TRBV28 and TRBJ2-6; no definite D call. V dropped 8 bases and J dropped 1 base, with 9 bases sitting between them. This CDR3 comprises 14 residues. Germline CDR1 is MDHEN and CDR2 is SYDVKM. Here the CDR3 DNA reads TGTGCCAGCTCGGGTTTATCTGGGGCCAACGTCCTGACTTTC. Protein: CASSGLSGANVLTF.

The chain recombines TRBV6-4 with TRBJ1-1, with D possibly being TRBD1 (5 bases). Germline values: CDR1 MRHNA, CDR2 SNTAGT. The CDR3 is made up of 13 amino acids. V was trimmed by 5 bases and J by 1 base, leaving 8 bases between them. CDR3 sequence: CASSRGENTEAFF. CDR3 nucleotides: TGTGCCAGCAGTAGGGGCGAGAACACTGAAGCTTTCTTT.

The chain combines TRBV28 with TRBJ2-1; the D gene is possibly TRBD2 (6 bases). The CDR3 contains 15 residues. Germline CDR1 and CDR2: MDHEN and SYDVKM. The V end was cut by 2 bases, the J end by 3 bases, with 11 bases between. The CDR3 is CASSLGGVSYNEQFF. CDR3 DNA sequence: TGTGCCAGCAGTTTAGGCGGGGTTAGCTACAATGAGCAGTTCTTC.

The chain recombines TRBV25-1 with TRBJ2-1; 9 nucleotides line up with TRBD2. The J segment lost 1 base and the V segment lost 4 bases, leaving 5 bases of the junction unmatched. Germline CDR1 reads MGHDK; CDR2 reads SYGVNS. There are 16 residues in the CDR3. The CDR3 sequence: CASSAASGESYNEQFF. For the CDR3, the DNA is TGTGCCAGCAGTGCGGCTAGCGGGGAATCCTACAATGAGCAGTTCTTC.

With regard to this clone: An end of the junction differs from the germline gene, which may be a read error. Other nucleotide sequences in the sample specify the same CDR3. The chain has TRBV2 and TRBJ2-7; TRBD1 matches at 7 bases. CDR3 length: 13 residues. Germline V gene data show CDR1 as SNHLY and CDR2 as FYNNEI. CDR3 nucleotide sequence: TGTGCCAGCAGCGAAGGGACAGACTACGAGCAGTACTTC. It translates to CASSEGTDYEQYF.

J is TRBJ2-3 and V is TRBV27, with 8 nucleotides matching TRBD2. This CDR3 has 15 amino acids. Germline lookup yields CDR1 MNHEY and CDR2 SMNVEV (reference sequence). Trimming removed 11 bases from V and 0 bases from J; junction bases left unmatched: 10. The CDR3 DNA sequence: TGTGCCGCTCGGGGCGGGGGGCTTAGCACAGATACGCAGTATTTT. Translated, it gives CAARGGGLSTDTQYF.

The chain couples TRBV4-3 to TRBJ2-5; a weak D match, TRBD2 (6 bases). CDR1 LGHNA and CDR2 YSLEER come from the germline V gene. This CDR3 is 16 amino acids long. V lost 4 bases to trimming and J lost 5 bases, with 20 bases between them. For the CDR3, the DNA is TGCGCCAGCAGCCCCCTTGGGGGGAGCGGGTATGAGACCCAGTACTTC. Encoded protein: CASSPLGGSGYETQYF.

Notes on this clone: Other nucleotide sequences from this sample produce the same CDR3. CDR3 region: CASSQDPGSGANVLTF. The CDR3 DNA sequence: TGTGCCAGCAGCCAAGATCCGGGGTCCGGGGCCAACGTCCTGACTTTC. V is TRBV14 and J is TRBJ2-6; TRBD2 might be the D (5 bases). Deletions cut 0 bases from V and 4 bases from J, with 10 bases between. Germline assignment: CDR1 SGHDN and CDR2 FVKESK. This CDR3 region has 16 residues.

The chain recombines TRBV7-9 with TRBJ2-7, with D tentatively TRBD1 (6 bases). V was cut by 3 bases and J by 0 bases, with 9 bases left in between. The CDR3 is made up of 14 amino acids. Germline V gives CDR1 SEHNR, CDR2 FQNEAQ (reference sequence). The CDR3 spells CASSLDRYSYEQYF. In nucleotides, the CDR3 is TGTGCCAGCAGCTTGGACAGATACTCCTACGAGCAGTACTTC. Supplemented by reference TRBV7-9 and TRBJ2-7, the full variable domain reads DTGVSQNPRHKITKRGQNVTFRCDPISEHNRLYWYRQTLGQGPEFLTYFQNEAQLEKSRLLSDRFSAERPKGSFSTLEIQRTEQGDSAMYLCASSLDRYSYEQYFGPGTRLTVT.

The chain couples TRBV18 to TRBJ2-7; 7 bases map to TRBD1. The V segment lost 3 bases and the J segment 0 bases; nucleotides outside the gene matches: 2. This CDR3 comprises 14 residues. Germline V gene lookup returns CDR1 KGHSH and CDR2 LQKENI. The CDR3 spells CASSPDRISYEQYF. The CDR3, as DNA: TGTGCCAGCTCACCGGACAGGATCTCCTACGAGCAGTACTTC.

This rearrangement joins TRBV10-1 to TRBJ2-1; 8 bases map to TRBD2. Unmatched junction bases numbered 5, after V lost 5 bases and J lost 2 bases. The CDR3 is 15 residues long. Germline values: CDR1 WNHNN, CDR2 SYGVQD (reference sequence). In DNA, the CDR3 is TGCGCCAGCAGTAGAGATAGCGGGGCCTACAATGAGCAGTTCTTC. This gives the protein CASSRDSGAYNEQFF.

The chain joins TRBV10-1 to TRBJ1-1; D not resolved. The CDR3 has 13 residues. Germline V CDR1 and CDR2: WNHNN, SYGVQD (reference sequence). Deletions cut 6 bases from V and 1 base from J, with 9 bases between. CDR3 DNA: TGCGCCAGCAGGGCTGGCCAGAACACTGAAGCTTTCTTT. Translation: CASRAGQNTEAFF.

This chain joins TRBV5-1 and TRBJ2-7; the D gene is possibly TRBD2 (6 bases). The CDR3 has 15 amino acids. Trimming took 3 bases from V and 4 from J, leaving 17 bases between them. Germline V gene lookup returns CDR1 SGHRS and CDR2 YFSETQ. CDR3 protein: CASSWAHGRIYEQYF. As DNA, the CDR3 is TGCGCCAGCAGCTGGGCCCATGGGAGGATTTACGAGCAGTACTTC.

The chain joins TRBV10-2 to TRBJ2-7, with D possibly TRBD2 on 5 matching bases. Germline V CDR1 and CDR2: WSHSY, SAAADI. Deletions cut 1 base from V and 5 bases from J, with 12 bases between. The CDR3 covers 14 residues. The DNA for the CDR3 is TGCGCCAGCAGTGAGTTCTTTGCGGGCCACGAGCAGTACTTC. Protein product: CASSEFFAGHEQYF.

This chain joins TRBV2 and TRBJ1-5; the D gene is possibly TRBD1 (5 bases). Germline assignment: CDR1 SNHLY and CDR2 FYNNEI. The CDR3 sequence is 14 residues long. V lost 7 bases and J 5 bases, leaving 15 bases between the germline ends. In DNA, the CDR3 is TGTGCCAGCACCCTCGAGGAGGGACATCAGCCCCAGCATTTT. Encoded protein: CASTLEEGHQPQHF.

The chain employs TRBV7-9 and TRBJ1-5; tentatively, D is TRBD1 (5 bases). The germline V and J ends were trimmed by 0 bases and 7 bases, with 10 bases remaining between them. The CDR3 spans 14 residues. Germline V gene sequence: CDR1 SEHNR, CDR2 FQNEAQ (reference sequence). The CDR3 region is CASSLARGGQPQHF. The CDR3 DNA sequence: TGTGCCAGCAGCTTAGCTAGGGGAGGCCAGCCCCAGCATTTT.

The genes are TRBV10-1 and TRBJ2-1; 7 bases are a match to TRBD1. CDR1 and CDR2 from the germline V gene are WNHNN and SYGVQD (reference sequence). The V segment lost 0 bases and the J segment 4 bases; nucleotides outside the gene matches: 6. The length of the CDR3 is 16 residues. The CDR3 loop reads CASSESTRTGYNEQFF. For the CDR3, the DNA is TGCGCCAGCAGTGAGTCGACTCGGACAGGTTACAATGAGCAGTTCTTC.

The chain's CDR3 is CASSPRDSDGYTF. The CDR3 region has the DNA TGTGCCAGCAGTCCCCGGGACAGCGATGGCTACACCTTC. The chain recombines TRBV6-5 with TRBJ1-2, with 7 bases fitting TRBD1. There are 13 residues in the CDR3. V dropped 5 bases and J dropped 6; count of bases not matched to a gene: 6. Per the germline V gene, CDR1 is MNHEY and CDR2 is SVGAGI.

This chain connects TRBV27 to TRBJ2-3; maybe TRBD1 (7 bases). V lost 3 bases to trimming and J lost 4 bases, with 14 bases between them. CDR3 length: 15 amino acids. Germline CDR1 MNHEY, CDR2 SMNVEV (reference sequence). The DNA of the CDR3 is TGTGCCAGCAGTTTTAGTCAGGGGGGCCCAGATACGCAGTATTTT. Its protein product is CASSFSQGGPDTQYF.

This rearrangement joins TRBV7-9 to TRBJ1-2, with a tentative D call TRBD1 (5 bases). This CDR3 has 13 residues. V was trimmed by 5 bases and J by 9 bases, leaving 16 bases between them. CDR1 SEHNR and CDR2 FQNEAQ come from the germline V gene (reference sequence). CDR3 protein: CASSRGGNDRYTF. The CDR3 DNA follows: TGTGCCAGCAGCCGGGGGGGGAACGATCGCTACACCTTC.

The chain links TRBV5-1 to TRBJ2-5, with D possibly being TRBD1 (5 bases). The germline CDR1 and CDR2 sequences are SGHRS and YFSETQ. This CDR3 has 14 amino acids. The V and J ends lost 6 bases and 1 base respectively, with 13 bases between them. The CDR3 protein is CASTVDRAQETQYF. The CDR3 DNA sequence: TGCGCCAGCACCGTTGACAGAGCCCAAGAGACCCAGTACTTC.

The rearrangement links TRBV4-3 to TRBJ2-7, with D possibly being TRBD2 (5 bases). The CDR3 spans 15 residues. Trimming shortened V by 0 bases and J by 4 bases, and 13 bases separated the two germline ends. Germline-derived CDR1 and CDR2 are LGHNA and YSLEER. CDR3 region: CASSQDRTGLYEQYF. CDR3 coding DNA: TGCGCCAGCAGCCAAGACAGGACGGGATTATACGAGCAGTACTTC.